The next 14 T cell receptor beta chains were all read from a single sample in a study of CD8 T cells in ankylosing spondylitis. MiXCR, run by TCRdb on the 5' RACE reads, gives a single entry per CDR3 protein. The data show about 220,000 distinct CDR3 sequences, roughly 24% seen once. Input material: blood, either unsorted or a sorted T cell fraction (not recorded which). These receptors all stem from a male donor with ankylosing spondylitis or in good health (not recorded which).

V gene TRBV20-1 combines with J gene TRBJ2-6; TRBD1 matches at 8 bases. Trimming removed 3 bases from V and 2 bases from J; junction bases left unmatched: 12. The CDR3 has 18 residues. CDR1 and CDR2 (germline): DFQATT, SNEGSKA (reference sequence). This CDR3 reads CSASGTGPRGPGANVLTF. As DNA, the CDR3 is TGCAGTGCTAGCGGGACAGGCCCTAGGGGTCCTGGGGCCAACGTCCTGACTTTC.

There are many counts of this clonotype. The rearrangement joins TRBV25-1 to TRBJ2-5; 8 bases map to TRBD2. The CDR3 runs 14 residues. Germline CDR1 MGHDK, CDR2 SYGVNS. V shed 6 bases and J 5 bases; nucleotides not matched to a gene: 8. The CDR3 DNA follows: TGTGCCAGCAGCAGACTAGCGAGGGGGGAGACCCAGTACTTC. Its protein product is CASSRLARGETQYF.

The chain couples TRBV6-1 to TRBJ2-7; maybe TRBD1 (6 bases). Germline V lookup: CDR1 MNHNS, CDR2 SASEGT. V was clipped by 6 bases and J by 5 bases, with 14 bases between them. There are 13 residues in the CDR3. The CDR3 protein is CASSPTGKNEQYF. In DNA form, the CDR3 reads TGTGCCAGCAGCCCAACAGGGAAGAACGAGCAGTACTTC.

This clonotype has just a few counts. The chain is built from TRBV20-1 and TRBJ2-1, with 11 bases aligning to TRBD2. With 6 bases clipped from V and 8 bases from J, the junction kept 15 bases outside the gene matches. The CDR3 loop spans 16 amino acids. The germline CDR1 and CDR2 sequences are DFQATT and SNEGSKA (reference sequence). The CDR3 sequence: CSATLPLAGDVYEQFF. CDR3 DNA sequence: TGCAGTGCCACCCTCCCACTAGCGGGAGATGTTTATGAGCAGTTCTTC.

This chain joins TRBV7-2 and TRBJ2-1; D gene unclear. Trimming took off 5 bases at V and 2 bases at J, with 7 bases between the two ends. The CDR3 extends over 13 amino acids. Germline V lookup: CDR1 SGHTA, CDR2 FQGNSA. Written as DNA, the CDR3 is TGTGCCAGCAGCCTTACAGCCTACAATGAGCAGTTCTTC. It is translated as CASSLTAYNEQFF.

This clonotype was seen repeatedly, ten times or more. The rearrangement uses TRBV20-1 and TRBJ2-1; 8 nucleotides line up with TRBD2. With V trimmed by 3 bases and J by 4 bases, 8 bases remained unmatched. Looked up from germline, CDR1 is DFQATT and CDR2 is SNEGSKA (reference sequence). The CDR3 extends over 15 amino acids. The CDR3 protein is CSARAKRELYNEQFF. The CDR3 DNA sequence: TGCAGTGCTAGGGCAAAGCGGGAGTTATACAATGAGCAGTTCTTC.

This clonotype was seen many times. The chain couples TRBV20-1 to TRBJ2-1, with D possibly called TRBD1 or TRBD2 (5 bases each). Germline CDR1 reads DFQATT; CDR2 reads SNEGSKA (reference sequence). Trimming removed 3 bases from V and 9 bases from J, with 18 bases in between. This CDR3 is 14 amino acids long. DNA for the CDR3: TGCAGTGCTAGTAGTCCCGGGGCCGGACCTGAGCAGTTCTTC. Translating it yields CSASSPGAGPEQFF.

This clonotype was recorded many times. The rearrangement joins TRBV6-5 to TRBJ2-1, with a possible D match to TRBD2 (6 bases). Per germline, CDR1 MNHEY and CDR2 SVGAGI. This CDR3 contains 16 residues. V was pared by 4 bases and J by 0 bases, with 13 bases between. CDR3: CASSSEGLSSYNEQFF. The CDR3 bases are TGTGCCAGCAGTTCGGAGGGCCTGAGCTCCTACAATGAGCAGTTCTTC.

This clonotype came up many times. The chain is built from TRBV6-5 and TRBJ1-1, with 8 bases lining up with TRBD1. Trimming at V came to 2 bases and at J to 9 bases, leaving 5 bases not matched to a gene. This CDR3 has 13 amino acids. Germline assignment: CDR1 MNHEY and CDR2 SVGAGI. Here the CDR3 DNA reads TGTGCCAGCAGTTACCGGGACAGGATGAAAGCTTTCTTT. Translating it yields CASSYRDRMKAFF.

This clonotype was seen repeatedly, ten times or more. The gene calls are TRBV6-5 and TRBJ2-7; D may match TRBD1 or TRBD2 (6 bases each). The CDR3 covers 17 residues. The V gene's germline CDR1 is MNHEY and CDR2 SVGAGI. V was clipped by 0 bases and J by 5 bases, with 20 bases between them. CDR3 DNA sequence: TGTGCCAGCAGTTACTCGAGTCGGGGGCTGAAGTATCACGAGCAGTACTTC. Its protein product is CASSYSSRGLKYHEQYF.

This clonotype was seen repeatedly, ten times or more. V and J are TRBV25-1 and TRBJ2-1, with TRBD2 identical over 12 bases. Unmatched junction bases numbered 5, after V lost 4 bases and J lost 4 bases. The CDR3 contains 16 residues. Germline assignment: CDR1 MGHDK and CDR2 SYGVNS. CDR3 bases: TGTGCCAGCAGTGCCATGACTAGCGGGGGTTACAATGAGCAGTTCTTC. Its protein is CASSAMTSGGYNEQFF.

For this clonotype: A much larger clone lies a single base off, so this may be a read error. As the CDR3 is not closed by the conserved phenylalanine or tryptophan, this likely results from a read error. This sequence joins TRBV6-2 or TRBV6-3 and TRBJ1-2; D may be TRBD1 (5 bases). The V and J ends lost 7 bases and 5 bases respectively, with 11 bases between them. CDR1 and CDR2 (germline): MNHEY, SVGEGT. The length of the CDR3 is 12 residues. In DNA, the CDR3 is TGTGCCAGCACAACAGGCTCTTATGGCTACACCCTC. Translating gives CASTTGSYGYTL.

In this sample, this clonotype turned up many times. CDR3 protein: CSARRDNYEQYF. Written as DNA, the CDR3 is TGCAGTGCTAGACGGGATAACTACGAGCAGTACTTC. The chain recombines TRBV20-1 with TRBJ2-7; D possibly corresponds to TRBD2 (5 bases). Germline-derived CDR1 and CDR2 are DFQATT and SNEGSKA (reference sequence). Trimming shortened V by 2 bases and J by 3 bases, and 8 bases separated the two germline ends. The CDR3 totals 12 residues.

The chain recombines TRBV6-5 with TRBJ2-7, with D perhaps given as TRBD1 or TRBD2 (7 bases each). Looked up from germline, CDR1 is MNHEY and CDR2 is SVGAGI. Trimming removed 0 bases from V and 4 bases from J, with 13 bases in between. The CDR3 runs to 15 residues. The CDR3: CASSYSQGGTYEQYF. The CDR3 nucleotides read TGTGCCAGCAGTTACTCTCAGGGGGGGACATACGAGCAGTACTTC.